The 29 T cell receptor beta chains below all came from one sample that was sequenced in a study of Ad26.COV2.S vaccination and SARS-CoV-2 variants. Regarding treatment: 15 to 20 received Ad26.COV2.S at low or high dose, single or two shots; about five received placebo; per-sample allocation not given. Each sample was drawn 63 days after the first injection (of vaccine or placebo). The repertoire was sequenced with immunoSEQ multiplex PCR; TCRdb's copy has only in-frame clones and lacks some. The data hold over 400,000 clones, with roughly 87% observed a single time. The sample was peripheral blood, taken in a trial of Ad26.COV2.S vaccine versus placebo. These receptors were taken from a person aged 18-65 years who received the Ad26.COV2.S COVID-19 vaccine or a placebo.

The rearrangement links TRBV28 to TRBJ1-1; D not resolved. V was pared by 8 bases and J by 5 bases, with 15 bases between. CDR3 length: 13 amino acids. CDR1 and CDR2 from the germline V gene are MDHEN and SYDVKM. The CDR3 here is CASVGPLRTEAFF. DNA for the CDR3: TGTGCCAGCGTCGGACCTCTTAGGACTGAAGCTTTCTTT. The complete variable domain, with remaining parts taken from reference TRBV28 and TRBJ1-1, reads DVKVTQSSRYLVKRTGEKVFLECVQDMDHENMFWYRQDPGLGLRLIYFSYDVKMKEKGDIPEGYSVSREKKERFSLILESASTNQTSMYLCASVGPLRTEAFFGQGTRLTVV.

The chain recombines TRBV5-4 with TRBJ2-3; D is unresolved. Germline lookup yields CDR1 SGHNT and CDR2 YYREEE (reference sequence). There are 14 residues in the CDR3. V lost 0 bases, J lost 0 bases, and 5 bases lay in between. CDR3 in amino acids: CASSLGISTDTQYF. The DNA for the CDR3 is TGTGCCAGCAGCTTGGGGATTAGCACAGATACGCAGTATTTT.

This chain uses TRBV7-2 with TRBJ1-1; D remains unclear. Germline V gives CDR1 SGHTA, CDR2 FQGNSA. CDR3 length equals 13 residues. Trimming removed 5 bases at V and 9 bases at J, with 16 bases between. The CDR3 DNA sequence: TGTGCCAGCAGCCCCGACCAGGAAGGCAAAGCTTTCTTT. Its protein is CASSPDQEGKAFF.

V gene TRBV7-2 combines with J gene TRBJ1-5; 11 bases are shared with TRBD1. Losses at the gene ends were 1 base for V and 6 bases for J; bases not matched to a gene: 2. Looked up from germline, CDR1 is SGHTA and CDR2 is FQGNSA. This CDR3 is 15 amino acids long. The CDR3 loop reads CASSLGTGGLQPQHF. Written as DNA, the CDR3 is TGTGCCAGCAGCTTAGGGACAGGGGGCCTTCAGCCCCAGCATTTT.

In the case of this clone: Different DNA sequences within this sample yield the same CDR3. The chain couples TRBV6-5 to TRBJ1-1, with D maybe TRBD1 (5 bases). Germline V lookup: CDR1 MNHEY, CDR2 SVGAGI. The CDR3 has 13 amino acids. Trimming cost V 6 bases and J 1 base, with 9 bases left between them. The CDR3: CASRRQGNTEAFF. The CDR3 nucleotides are TGTGCCAGCAGGCGCCAGGGGAACACTGAAGCTTTCTTT.

This chain joins TRBV27 and TRBJ2-3; TRBD2 is a possible D gene (6 bases). The length of the CDR3 is 16 residues. Germline lookup yields CDR1 MNHEY and CDR2 SMNVEV (reference sequence). With 0 bases removed from V and 0 bases from J, the gap between germline ends came to 10 bases. The CDR3 DNA reads as TGTGCCAGCAGTTTATCCTTCCTAGCGAGCACAGATACGCAGTATTTT. Translated, it gives CASSLSFLASTDTQYF.

The chain has TRBV29-1 and TRBJ2-3; D not certain. Germline CDR1 and CDR2: SQVTM and ANQGSEA. The V end was cut by 4 bases, the J end by 7 bases, with 6 bases between. The length of the CDR3 is 10 residues. CDR3 sequence (DNA): TGCAGCGTTGTAAGCTATACGCAGTATTTT. This codes for CSVVSYTQYF.

The V gene is TRBV6-5, the J gene TRBJ2-1; TRBD2 matches at 7 bases. The germline V gene encodes CDR1 MNHEY and CDR2 SVGAGI. This CDR3 has 14 residues. The junction had 6 bases not matched to a gene; V was cut back by 6 bases and J by 4 bases. The CDR3 DNA reads as TGTGCCAGCAGCAACGAGCGGGGTTACAATGAGCAGTTCTTC. Translated: CASSNERGYNEQFF.

The chain employs TRBV3-1 (or the pseudogene TRBV3-2) and TRBJ1-6; TRBD1 is a possible D gene (5 bases). CDR1 LGHDT and CDR2 YNNKEL come from the germline V gene (reference sequence). The CDR3 spans 13 residues. The V gene lost 5 bases and the J gene lost 8 bases, with 10 bases spanning the gap. The CDR3 sequence: CASSYGGDSPLHF. The CDR3 region has the DNA TGTGCCAGCAGCTATGGGGGGGATTCACCCCTCCACTTT.

This sequence joins TRBV3-1 (or the pseudogene TRBV3-2) and TRBJ2-5; the match to TRBD2 covers 7 bases. The CDR3 length is 13 residues. CDR1 and CDR2 (germline): LGHDT, YNNKEL (reference sequence). V trimming: 5 bases; J trimming: 4 bases; junction bases outside the gene matches: 4. The CDR3 DNA reads TGTGCCAGCAGCGGGGACTACTCAGAGACCCAGTACTTC. As protein: CASSGDYSETQYF.

The chain recombines TRBV29-1 with TRBJ2-5, with D perhaps assigned TRBD1 or TRBD2 (5 bases each). Germline values: CDR1 SQVTM, CDR2 ANQGSEA. Trimming removed 6 bases from V and 4 bases from J, with 15 bases in between. The CDR3 runs to 13 residues. CDR3 DNA: TGCAGCGTCCAGGGACGGTTGGTAGAGACCCAGTACTTC. It specifies CSVQGRLVETQYF.

V and J are TRBV6-5 and TRBJ2-7, with a weak D call TRBD1 (6 bases). The CDR3 loop spans 16 amino acids. V lost 0 bases to trimming and J lost 4 bases, with 16 bases between them. Per germline, CDR1 MNHEY and CDR2 SVGAGI. The CDR3 spells CASSYSSTGSPYEQYV. DNA for the CDR3: TGTGCCAGCAGTTACTCGTCGACAGGTTCTCCTTACGAGCAGTACGTC.

The V and J genes are TRBV7-9 and TRBJ1-1, with D possibly being TRBD1 (6 bases). Germline CDR1 reads SEHNR; CDR2 reads FQNEAQ (reference sequence). This CDR3 has 16 residues. Trimming cost V 5 bases and J 3 bases, with 19 bases left between them. In nucleotides, the CDR3 is TGTGCCAGCAGCCTGGCAATTGCAGGGGCTGACACTGAAGCTTTCTTT. This gives the protein CASSLAIAGADTEAFF.

The table lists this clone with a few counts. The rearrangement links TRBV28 to TRBJ1-5, with D unresolved. This CDR3 spans 11 amino acids. In germline, CDR1 is MDHEN, CDR2 SYDVKM. The germline V and J ends were trimmed by 3 bases and 13 bases, with 10 bases remaining between them. CDR3 region: CASSFLGYQHF. The CDR3 region has the DNA TGTGCCAGCAGTTTTTTAGGATATCAGCATTTT. Supplemented by reference TRBV28 and TRBJ1-5, the full variable domain reads DVKVTQSSRYLVKRTGEKVFLECVQDMDHENMFWYRQDPGLGLRLIYFSYDVKMKEKGDIPEGYSVSREKKERFSLILESASTNQTSMYLCASSFLGYQHFGDGTRLSIL.

The chain's CDR3 is CASAPGYSNQPQHF. CDR3 nucleotides: TGTGCCAGCGCCCCGGGGTATAGCAATCAGCCCCAGCATTTT. The chain combines TRBV28 with TRBJ1-5; D gene uncertain. CDR1 and CDR2 from the germline V gene are MDHEN and SYDVKM. This CDR3 region has 14 residues. V lost 8 bases, J lost 0 bases, and 11 bases lay in between.

This sequence joins TRBV28 and TRBJ1-4; D is ambiguous. The CDR3 is made up of 14 amino acids. Trimming pared 8 bases from V and 0 bases from J, leaving 10 bases between. Germline-derived CDR1 and CDR2 are MDHEN and SYDVKM. The CDR3 reads CASQGAATNEKLFF. Written as DNA, the CDR3 is TGTGCCAGCCAAGGAGCGGCAACTAATGAAAAACTGTTTTTT.

V is TRBV4-2 and J is TRBJ2-5; possible D gene TRBD1, 6 bases. V dropped 3 bases and J dropped 4 bases, with 15 bases sitting between them. This CDR3 spans 15 amino acids. Germline V lookup: CDR1 LGHNA, CDR2 YNFKEQ. This CDR3 is CASSHPGQGRETQYF. CDR3 sequence (DNA): TGTGCCAGCAGCCACCCCGGGCAGGGGAGAGAGACCCAGTACTTC.

The V call is TRBV28, the J call TRBJ1-2, with a weak D call TRBD1 (6 bases). Trimming removed 6 bases from V and 4 bases from J, with 15 bases in between. In germline, CDR1 is MDHEN, CDR2 SYDVKM. This CDR3 region has 14 residues. This chain's CDR3 is CASSPNGQSYGYTF. The CDR3 DNA is TGTGCCAGCAGCCCTAATGGACAGTCCTATGGCTACACCTTC.

The rearrangement links TRBV7-8 to TRBJ1-4; D is uncertain. In germline, CDR1 is SGHVS, CDR2 FQNEAQ. The CDR3 covers 15 residues. The V gene lost 1 base and the J gene lost 5 bases, with 11 bases spanning the gap. The CDR3 nucleotides are TGTGCCAGCAGCTTAGTCCCATCGCCGAATGAAAAACTGTTTTTT. Amino acid sequence: CASSLVPSPNEKLFF.

The V call is TRBV5-1, the J call TRBJ1-5, with D tentatively TRBD1 (5 bases). Per the germline V gene, CDR1 is SGHRS and CDR2 is YFSETQ. V was pared by 0 bases and J by 6 bases, with 10 bases between. The CDR3 is 14 residues long. Written as DNA, the CDR3 is TGCGCCAGCAGCTTGGTTGGAGGGGTTCAGCCCCAGCATTTT. Its translation: CASSLVGGVQPQHF. The full variable domain, with the rest looked up from reference TRBV5-1 and TRBJ1-5, is KAGVTQTPRYLIKTRGQQVTLSCSPISGHRSVSWYQQTPGQGLQFLFEYFSETQRNKGNFPGRFSGRQFSNSRSEMNVSTLELGDSALYLCASSLVGGVQPQHFGDGTRLSIL.

The CDR3 DNA reads as TGTGCCTGGAGTGTAGCGGCGGCTTTGCGGAATTCACCCCTCCACTTT. Encoded protein: CAWSVAAALRNSPLHF. This sequence joins TRBV30 and TRBJ1-6, with unresolved D. The V end was cut by 0 bases, the J end by 7 bases, with 16 bases between. The CDR3 runs 16 residues. Germline V lookup: CDR1 GTSNPN, CDR2 SVGIG (reference sequence).

The chain carries TRBV19 and TRBJ1-4; no firm D call. Germline V gene data show CDR1 as LNHDA and CDR2 as SQIVND (reference sequence). V was cut by 7 bases and J by 7 bases, with 22 bases left in between. CDR3 size: 16 residues. CDR3 amino acids: CASIHFPGEEGEKLFF. The DNA for the CDR3 is TGTGCCAGTATTCATTTCCCCGGGGAAGAAGGTGAAAAACTGTTTTTT.

This chain joins TRBV27 and TRBJ2-7, with 8 bases that match TRBD1. The CDR3 covers 14 residues. V was pared by 3 bases and J by 5 bases, with 6 bases of the junction left unmatched. Germline CDR1 reads MNHEY; CDR2 reads SMNVEV (reference sequence). CDR3 DNA: TGTGCCAGCAGTTTGCTCAGGGGGCCCCACGAGCAGTACTTC. Residues: CASSLLRGPHEQYF.

This clone was found a few times. The chain recombines TRBV7-2 with TRBJ1-5; D not resolved. Germline-derived CDR1 and CDR2 are SGHTA and FQGNSA. With 6 bases removed from V and 1 base from J, the gap between germline ends came to 7 bases. The CDR3 spans 13 residues. This chain's CDR3 is CASSQRSNQPQHF. CDR3 nucleotide sequence: TGTGCCAGCAGTCAACGGAGCAATCAGCCCCAGCATTTT.

This clone was detected only once. The rearrangement uses TRBV6-6 and TRBJ1-1; no clear D. The CDR3 runs to 14 residues. V dropped 2 bases and J dropped 4 bases, with 11 bases sitting between them. Per germline, CDR1 MNHNY and CDR2 SVGAGI (reference sequence). The CDR3 DNA reads as TGTGCCAGCAGTTACGGTGGGCCTGGCACTGAAGCTTTCTTT. Translating it yields CASSYGGPGTEAFF.

This clone was seen more than once but under ten times. CDR3 sequence: CASSFRVVPPLGRGYTF. CDR3 coding DNA: TGTGCCAGCAGTTTTCGGGTAGTGCCGCCCCTCGGTCGTGGCTACACCTTC. The V gene is TRBV6-2 or TRBV6-3, the J gene TRBJ1-2; D unclear. Trimming took off 4 bases at V and 7 bases at J, with 25 bases between the two ends. Germline V gene sequence: CDR1 MNHEY, CDR2 SVGEGT. This CDR3 has 17 amino acids.

The V call is TRBV30, the J call TRBJ2-1; tentatively, D is TRBD2 (5 bases). From germline, CDR1 is GTSNPN and CDR2 SVGIG (reference sequence). The CDR3 spans 14 residues. V shed 6 bases and J shed 1 base, with 13 bases lying between them. The CDR3 coding sequence is TGTGCCTGCCCAAGCGGAAGATCCTACAATGAGCAGTTCTTC. Protein product: CACPSGRSYNEQFF.

The chain recombines TRBV19 with TRBJ1-6; D is unresolved. The CDR3 has 13 amino acids. V gave up 8 bases and J gave up 9 bases, with 14 bases separating them. The germline V gene encodes CDR1 LNHDA and CDR2 SQIVND (reference sequence). CDR3 sequence (DNA): TGTGCCAGTTCCGACTTCGACCGTTCACCCCTCCACTTT. It encodes CASSDFDRSPLHF.

This clone has just a few counts. V usage is TRBV27 and J usage is TRBJ2-2; D perhaps matches TRBD2 (6 bases). The CDR3 runs 15 residues. Germline V gene data show CDR1 as MNHEY and CDR2 as SMNVEV (reference sequence). V gave up 2 bases and J gave up 4 bases, with 11 bases separating them. As DNA, the CDR3 is TGTGCCAGCAGTTTACAACTAGCCGGCACCGGGGAGCTGTTTTTT. Protein product: CASSLQLAGTGELFF.